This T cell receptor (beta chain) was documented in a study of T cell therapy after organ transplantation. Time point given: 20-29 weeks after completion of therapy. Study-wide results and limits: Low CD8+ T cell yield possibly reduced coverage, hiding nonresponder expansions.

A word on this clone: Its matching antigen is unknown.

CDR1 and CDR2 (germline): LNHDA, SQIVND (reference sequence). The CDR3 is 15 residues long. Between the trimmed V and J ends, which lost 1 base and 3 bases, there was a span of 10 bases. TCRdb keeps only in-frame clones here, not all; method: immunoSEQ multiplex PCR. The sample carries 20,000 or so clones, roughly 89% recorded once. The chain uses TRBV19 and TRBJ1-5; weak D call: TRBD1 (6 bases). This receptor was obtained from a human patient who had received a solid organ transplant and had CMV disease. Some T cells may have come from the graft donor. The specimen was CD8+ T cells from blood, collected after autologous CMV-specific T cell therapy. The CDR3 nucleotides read TGTGCCAGTAGTATAGGAGGACAGATCAATCAGCCCCAGCATTTT. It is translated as CASSIGGQINQPQHF.